This T cell receptor (beta chain) came from a study of regulatory T cells in long-lasting Graves disease. Study information: Persistent cases took antithyroid drugs over 5 years and stayed TSH receptor antibody positive. General study findings and limits: Relative to new patients (roughly 1,000), persistent patients exhibited greater sharing of public clonotypes (more than 2,500).

This CDR3 region has 14 residues. Per the germline V gene, CDR1 is DFQATT and CDR2 is SNEGSKA (reference sequence). V was clipped by 5 bases and J by 4 bases; unmatched bases: 7. Construction of the TCR beta libraries employed iRepertoire HTBI primers in conjunction with Arm-PCR of CDR3 regions. TCRdb re-analysed the multiplex PCR reads in MiXCR, keeping a single row per CDR3 protein. The sample carries about 460,000 distinct CDR3 sequences, under 25% recorded once. Time point noted: persistent/refractory GD, antithyroid drugs over 5 years with positive TRAb. Researchers made the TCR library from RNA that was extracted from PBMCs. This clonotype occurred a few times. Its antigen is still unknown.

The receptor was isolated from a female donor with Graves disease. Sample: peripheral blood mononuclear cells (PBMCs), taken when the disease was refractory, from a patient treated with antithyroid drugs. The chain combines TRBV20-1 with TRBJ2-7; the match to TRBD1 covers 11 bases. The CDR3 loop is CSAVSGTGGYEQYF. CDR3 nucleotide sequence: TGCAGTGCTGTGTCCGGGACAGGGGGGTACGAGCAGTACTTC.